These 22 T cell receptor beta chains came from one sample sequenced in a study of early T cells in non-severe SARS-CoV-2 infection. In TCRdb, the 5' RACE reads were re-called with MiXCR into one record per CDR3 protein. In the table there are some 57,000 distinct CDR3 sequences, around 12% of which are singletons. Sequencing input: whole blood. The receptors shown here come from an adult who was a healthcare worker with PCR-confirmed SARS-CoV-2 infection or an uninfected control (not recorded which).

This chain uses TRBV20-1 with TRBJ1-6; 8 bases align to TRBD1. Unmatched junction bases numbered 8, after V lost 0 bases and J lost 10 bases. CDR1 and CDR2 from the germline V gene are DFQATT and SNEGSKA (reference sequence). CDR3 size: 15 residues. The CDR3 region is CSARDATGAWSPLHF. The CDR3 DNA is TGCAGTGCTAGAGATGCGACAGGGGCATGGTCACCCCTCCACTTT.

The CDR3 sequence: CASSYEGRENEKLFF. The CDR3 DNA reads TGTGCCAGCAGTTACGAGGGACGGGAGAATGAAAAACTGTTTTTT. The V call is TRBV6-6, the J call TRBJ1-4; tentative D call: TRBD1 (5 bases). V gave up 2 bases and J gave up 5 bases, with 12 bases separating them. This CDR3 has 15 residues. CDR1 and CDR2 (germline): MNHNY, SVGAGI (reference sequence).

As to this clonotype: A much larger clone lies one base from this, so it may be a read error. The J gene is TRBJ1-2, the V gene TRBV20-1, with D maybe TRBD1 (6 bases). V was cut by 3 bases and J by 4 bases, with 15 bases left in between. Germline V CDR1 and CDR2: DFQATT, SNEGSKA (reference sequence). The CDR3 extends over 14 amino acids. CDR3: CSAREDSASYGYTF. The DNA of the CDR3 is TGCAGTGCTAGGGAGGACAGTGCAAGCTATGGCTACACCTTC.

This clonotype was observed many times. The gene calls are TRBV5-1 and TRBJ2-7, with 9 nucleotides matching TRBD1. The germline V gene has CDR1 SGHRS and CDR2 YFSETQ. V lost 4 bases, J lost 2 bases, and 7 bases stayed unmatched. This CDR3 comprises 15 residues. The CDR3 sequence is CASSSGQGLAYEQYF. The DNA for the CDR3 is TGCGCCAGCAGCAGCGGACAGGGGCTCGCCTACGAGCAGTACTTC.

This clonotype has a handful of counts. The chain employs TRBV4-3 and TRBJ2-2; D is perhaps TRBD1 or TRBD2 (5 bases each). Trimming removed 3 bases from V and 9 bases from J, with 11 bases in between. In germline, CDR1 is LGHNA, CDR2 YSLEER. The length of the CDR3 is 13 residues. DNA for the CDR3: TGCGCCAGCAGCCAGGGGACGGACAGGGAGCTGTTTTTT. This codes for CASSQGTDRELFF.

In its sample, this clonotype was seen many times. The CDR3 nucleotides read TGTGCCAGCAGCCAAGCACAAGGCGGGAACACTGAAGCTTTCTTT. This translates into CASSQAQGGNTEAFF. The chain joins TRBV14 to TRBJ1-1; D is unresolved. CDR3 length equals 15 residues. CDR1 and CDR2 from the germline V gene are SGHDN and FVKESK. The ends were cut back, 1 base at V and 1 base at J, with 10 bases in the middle.

This clonotype came up a few times. The chain links TRBV29-1 to TRBJ2-1, with 10 bases matching TRBD2. This CDR3 region has 14 residues. Germline CDR1 reads SQVTM; CDR2 reads ANQGSEA. V lost 2 bases and J lost 9; bases outside the gene matches: 7. CDR3 in amino acids: CSVERLAGVTEQFF. CDR3 bases: TGCAGCGTTGAACGGCTAGCGGGGGTCACTGAGCAGTTCTTC.

This clonotype has only one observation. The chain combines TRBV11-1 with TRBJ1-1; D may be TRBD1 (6 bases). The CDR3 length is 14 residues. The V and J ends lost 4 bases and 8 bases respectively, with 17 bases between them. CDR1 and CDR2 (germline): SGHAT, FQDESV (reference sequence). The CDR3 is CASSSGRGLGEAFF. The CDR3 DNA follows: TGTGCCAGCAGCTCCGGAAGGGGGTTGGGCGAAGCTTTCTTT.

The J gene is TRBJ2-3, the V gene TRBV24-1, with a tentative D call TRBD2 (6 bases). The length of the CDR3 is 16 residues. V shed 4 bases and J shed 1 base, with 14 bases lying between them. From germline, CDR1 is KGHDR and CDR2 SFDVKD. The CDR3 loop is CATSDRAGSRTDTQYF. The CDR3 nucleotides are TGTGCCACCAGTGACCGTGCGGGGTCTCGCACAGATACGCAGTATTTT.

This chain connects TRBV7-6 to TRBJ1-4; D is ambiguous. The ends were cut back, 3 bases at V and 3 bases at J, with 8 bases in the middle. The CDR3 consists of 14 residues. The germline CDR1 and CDR2 sequences are SGHVS and FNYEAQ. In DNA, the CDR3 is TGTGCCAGCAGCTTTTTTGGGTCTAATGAAAAACTGTTTTTT. It translates to CASSFFGSNEKLFF.

The rearrangement joins TRBV5-1 to TRBJ2-7; TRBD2 matches at 7 bases. From germline, CDR1 is SGHRS and CDR2 YFSETQ. After removal of 2 bases from V and 6 bases from J, the junction contained 8 bases not matched to a gene. The CDR3 runs to 14 residues. The CDR3, as DNA: TGCGCCAGCAGCTTTGGGGACTACCTCGCCGAGCAGTACTTC. Amino acid sequence: CASSFGDYLAEQYF.

The sample holds many counts of this clonotype. V is TRBV28 and J is TRBJ1-1; the match to TRBD1 covers 9 bases. CDR1 and CDR2 (germline): MDHEN, SYDVKM. This CDR3 comprises 13 residues. V shed 4 bases, J shed 4 bases, and the junction held 1 base outside the gene matches. The CDR3 region has the DNA TGTGCCAGCAGTTCGGGACAGGGCACTGAAGCTTTCTTT. Its protein is CASSSGQGTEAFF.

This clonotype turned up a few times. CDR3 sequence: CASSLGSSSYNEQFF. The CDR3 DNA reads as TGTGCCAGCAGCTTGGGCTCGAGCTCCTACAATGAGCAGTTCTTC. The rearrangement links TRBV7-2 to TRBJ2-1; no clear D gene. Germline V gene data show CDR1 as SGHTA and CDR2 as FQGNSA. The CDR3 covers 15 residues. Trimming left V 3 bases short and J 0 bases short, with 9 bases between.

Only a few counts were recorded for this clonotype. The CDR3 coding sequence is TGTGCCAGCAGTTTCCGGGATACTAATGAAAAACTGTTTTTT. Residues: CASSFRDTNEKLFF. The V and J genes are TRBV6-5 and TRBJ1-4; no definite D call. The germline gives CDR1 MNHEY, CDR2 SVGAGI. The CDR3 length is 14 residues. Trimming shortened V by 4 bases and J by 2 bases, and 8 bases separated the two germline ends.

The sample holds a few counts of this clonotype. The V call is TRBV29-1, the J call TRBJ1-3; a weak D match, TRBD1 (5 bases). V was pared by 1 base and J by 1 base, with 14 bases between. The CDR3 totals 16 residues. Germline-derived CDR1 and CDR2 are SQVTM and ANQGSEA. CDR3 bases: TGCAGCGTTGAAGGGGGACTCGGAGAGTCTGGAAACACCATATATTTT. Residues: CSVEGGLGESGNTIYF.

This clonotype was seen many times. The rearrangement links TRBV11-2 to TRBJ2-2; a possible D gene is TRBD1 (6 bases). The V gene's germline CDR1 is SGHAT and CDR2 FQNNGV. V lost 6 bases to trimming and J lost 7 bases, with 15 bases between them. The CDR3 is 14 amino acids. CDR3 nucleotides: TGTGCCAGCAGTTTTACAGGGTTCGGCGGGGAGCTGTTTTTT. Encoded protein: CASSFTGFGGELFF. Combining the CDR3 with reference TRBV11-2 and TRBJ2-2 gives the whole variable domain EAGVAQSPRYKIIEKRQSVAFWCNPISGHATLYWYQQILGQGPKLLIQFQNNGVVDDSQLPKDRFSAERLKGVDSTLKIQPAKLEDSAVYLCASSFTGFGGELFFGEGSRLTVL.

This clonotype was found many times. The rearrangement links TRBV3-1 to TRBJ2-1, with D unresolved. Germline CDR1 and CDR2: LGHDT and YNNKEL (reference sequence). CDR3 size: 15 residues. V was shortened by 3 bases and J by 6 bases, with 15 bases between the two germline ends. CDR3 sequence reads: CASSQRSTRPNEQFF. DNA of the CDR3: TGTGCCAGCAGCCAGCGGAGTACACGTCCCAATGAGCAGTTCTTC.

The chain combines TRBV6-1 with TRBJ2-7; a possible D gene is TRBD1 (6 bases). Germline loops: CDR1 MNHNS, CDR2 SASEGT. V dropped 2 bases and J dropped 4 bases, with 12 bases sitting between them. CDR3 size: 14 residues. CDR3 nucleotide sequence: TGTGCCAGCAGTGAATACGGGACACCTTACGAGCAGTACTTC. It specifies CASSEYGTPYEQYF.

The chain couples TRBV3-1 to TRBJ2-5, with D perhaps given as TRBD1 or TRBD2 (5 bases each). This CDR3 is 16 amino acids long. CDR1 is LGHDT and CDR2 is YNNKEL in the germline V gene (reference sequence). Between the trimmed V and J ends, which lost 0 bases and 2 bases, there was a span of 13 bases. The chain's CDR3 is CASSQDPGRKQETQYF. The CDR3 DNA is TGTGCCAGCAGCCAAGATCCGGGACGGAAACAAGAGACCCAGTACTTC.

CDR3 in DNA: TGTGCCAGCAGCGAAGCCAGGGTTTTCTCCGCCGGGGAGCTGTTTTTT. This translates into CASSEARVFSAGELFF. The rearrangement uses TRBV7-6 and TRBJ2-2; perhaps TRBD1 as D (5 bases). CDR1 is SGHVS, CDR2 FNYEAQ, per germline. The V and J ends lost 5 bases and 6 bases respectively, with 19 bases between them. The CDR3 consists of 16 residues.

The V call is TRBV30, the J call TRBJ1-5; the D is unclear. V lost 2 bases and J 2 bases, leaving 10 bases between the germline ends. CDR1 is GTSNPN, CDR2 SVGIG, per germline (reference sequence). The CDR3 length is 14 residues. As DNA, the CDR3 is TGTGCCTGGAGTACCACATGGGGCAATCAGCCCCAGCATTTT. Translation gives CAWSTTWGNQPQHF.

This clonotype was observed a handful of times. The CDR3 nucleotides are TGCACCGTGAAACAGGGTGACAATGAGCAGTTCTTC. Its protein is CTVKQGDNEQFF. The V call is TRBV20-1, the J call TRBJ2-1, with D possibly being TRBD1 (6 bases). CDR3 length: 12 residues. Germline V gene lookup returns CDR1 DFQATT and CDR2 SNEGSKA (reference sequence).